The 7 T cell receptor beta chains in this list originate from one sample, sequenced in a study of T cells in Graves' hyperthyroidism and ophthalmopathy. Researchers amplified the TCR beta CDR3 regions from RNA transcripts. An initial round of RT-PCR targeting the TCR CDR3 relied on the HTBI primer set. TCRdb passed the multiplex PCR reads through MiXCR, listing each CDR3 protein once. The sample shows about 520,000 distinct CDR3 sequences, around 20% of them seen only once. The sequencing sample was made of blood. These receptors were collected from a man in his late teens or twenties with Graves' hyperthyroidism.

This chain joins TRBV11-2 and TRBJ2-2, with 7 nucleotides matching TRBD1. Germline-derived CDR1 and CDR2 are SGHAT and FQNNGV. The ends lost 6 bases at V and 6 bases at J; junction bases unmatched: 10. The CDR3 is 15 amino acids. The CDR3 spells CASSVGTERPGELFF. CDR3 DNA: TGTGCCAGCAGTGTAGGGACAGAGAGGCCCGGGGAGCTGTTTTTT.

As for this clonotype: A read error may be the cause here, since a much bigger clone is one base away. The chain has TRBV6-1 and TRBJ1-1; weak D call: TRBD1 (5 bases). The V end was cut by 8 bases, the J end by 0 bases, with 16 bases between. This CDR3 comprises 15 residues. The germline CDR1 and CDR2 sequences are MNHNS and SASEGT. CDR3 DNA: TGTGCCAGCCTTCACCGGGGCGCCTTGAACACTGAAGCTTTCTTT. Translating it yields CASLHRGALNTEAFF.

This clonotype was seen at least ten times. This chain connects TRBV6-1 to TRBJ2-5, with D possibly being TRBD1 or TRBD2 (5 bases each). Trimming stripped 7 bases from V and 5 bases from J, with 14 bases between. This CDR3 has 13 residues. Per the germline V gene, CDR1 is MNHNS and CDR2 is SASEGT. The CDR3 DNA follows: TGTGCCAGCACAAGGGGTAGGGAGGAGACCCAGTACTTC. It encodes CASTRGREETQYF.

As concerns this clonotype: A read error may produce the germline difference seen at one junction end. The chain couples TRBV10-3 to TRBJ2-7, with 11 bases lining up with TRBD2. This CDR3 has 14 residues. CDR1 and CDR2 (germline): ENHRY, SYGVKD. As DNA, the CDR3 is TGTGCCACCAGTAGCGGGAGGGAGTTTTACGAGCAGTACTTC. Its protein product is CATSSGREFYEQYF.

This clonotype was detected a few times. The V gene is TRBV16, the J gene TRBJ1-5; D not certain. Germline-derived CDR1 and CDR2 are KGHSY and FQNENV. Trimming pared 0 bases from V and 7 bases from J, leaving 13 bases between. This CDR3 has 15 residues. The CDR3 coding sequence is TGTGCCAGCAGCCAATCAGGCTGGCTACAACAGCCCCAGCATTTT. It specifies CASSQSGWLQQPQHF.

This clonotype is a singleton in its sample. The rearrangement joins TRBV29-1 to TRBJ1-2; the D gene is possibly TRBD1 (5 bases). Trimming shortened V by 2 bases and J by 7 bases, and 8 bases separated the two germline ends. Germline values: CDR1 SQVTM, CDR2 ANQGSEA. This CDR3 has 11 amino acids. CDR3 residues: CSVELGGGYTF. For the CDR3, the DNA is TGCAGCGTTGAATTGGGGGGTGGCTACACCTTC.

This clonotype has at least ten counts. The rearrangement links TRBV7-9 to TRBJ1-3, with D unresolved. CDR1 and CDR2 from the germline V gene are SEHNR and FQNEAQ (reference sequence). CDR3 length equals 15 residues. The V gene lost 10 bases and the J gene lost 4 bases, with 20 bases spanning the gap. The chain's CDR3 is CATRSQTVVGNTIYF. The CDR3 DNA is TGTGCCACCCGCTCCCAGACTGTAGTAGGAAACACCATATATTTT.